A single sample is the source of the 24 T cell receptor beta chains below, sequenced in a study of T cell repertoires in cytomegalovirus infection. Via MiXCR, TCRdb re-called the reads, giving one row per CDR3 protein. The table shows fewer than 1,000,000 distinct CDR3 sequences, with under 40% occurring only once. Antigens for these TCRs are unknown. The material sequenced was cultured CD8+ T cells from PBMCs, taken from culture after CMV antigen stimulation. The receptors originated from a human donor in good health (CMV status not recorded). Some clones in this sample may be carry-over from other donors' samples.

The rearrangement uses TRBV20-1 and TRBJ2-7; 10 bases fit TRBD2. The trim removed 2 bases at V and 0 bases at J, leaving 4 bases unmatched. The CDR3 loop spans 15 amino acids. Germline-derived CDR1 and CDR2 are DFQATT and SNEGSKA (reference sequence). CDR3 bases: TGCAGTGCTAGACCAGCTAGCGGGAGCTCCTACGAGCAGTACTTC. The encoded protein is CSARPASGSSYEQYF.

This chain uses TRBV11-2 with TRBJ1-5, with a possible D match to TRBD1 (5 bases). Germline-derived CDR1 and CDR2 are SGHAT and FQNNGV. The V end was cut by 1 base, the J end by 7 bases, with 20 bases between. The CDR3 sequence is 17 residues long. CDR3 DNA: TGTGCCAGCAGCTTAGGATCCCCCCAGGGAGGACGACAGCCCCAGCATTTT. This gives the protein CASSLGSPQGGRQPQHF.

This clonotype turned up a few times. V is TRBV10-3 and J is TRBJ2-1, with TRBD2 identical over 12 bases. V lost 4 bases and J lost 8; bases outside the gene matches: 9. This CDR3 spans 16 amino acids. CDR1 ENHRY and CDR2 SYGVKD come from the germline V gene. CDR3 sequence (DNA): TGTGCCATCAGTGTGACTAGCGGGGGTACTTTTGATGAGCAGTTCTTC. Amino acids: CAISVTSGGTFDEQFF.

The CDR3 is CASSQDPASGYNEQFF. The CDR3 DNA follows: TGCGCCAGCAGCCAAGATCCCGCCTCCGGGTACAATGAGCAGTTCTTC. This chain connects TRBV4-3 to TRBJ2-1; no firm D call. Germline CDR1 is LGHNA and CDR2 is YSLEER. The V gene lost 0 bases and the J gene lost 4 bases, with 13 bases spanning the gap. This CDR3 has 16 amino acids.

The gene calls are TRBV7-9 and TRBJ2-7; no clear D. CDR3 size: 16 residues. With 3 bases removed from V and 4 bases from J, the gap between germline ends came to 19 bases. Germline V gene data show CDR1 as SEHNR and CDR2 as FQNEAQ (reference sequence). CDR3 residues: CASSFPWQDTAYEQYF. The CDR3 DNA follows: TGTGCCAGCAGCTTTCCCTGGCAAGATACTGCGTACGAGCAGTACTTC.

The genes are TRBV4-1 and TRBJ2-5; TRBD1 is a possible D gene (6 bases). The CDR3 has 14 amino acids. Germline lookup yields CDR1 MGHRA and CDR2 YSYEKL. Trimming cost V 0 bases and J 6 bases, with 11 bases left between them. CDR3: CASSQDQQGKTQYF. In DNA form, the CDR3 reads TGCGCCAGCAGCCAAGATCAACAGGGAAAGACCCAGTACTTC.

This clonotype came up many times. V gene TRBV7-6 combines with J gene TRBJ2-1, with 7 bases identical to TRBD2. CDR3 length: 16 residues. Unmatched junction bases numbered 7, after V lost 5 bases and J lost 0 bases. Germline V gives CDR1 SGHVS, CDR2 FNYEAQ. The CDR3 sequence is CASSPPGLGSYNEQFF. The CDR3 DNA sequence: TGTGCCAGCAGCCCACCTGGACTAGGCTCCTACAATGAGCAGTTCTTC.

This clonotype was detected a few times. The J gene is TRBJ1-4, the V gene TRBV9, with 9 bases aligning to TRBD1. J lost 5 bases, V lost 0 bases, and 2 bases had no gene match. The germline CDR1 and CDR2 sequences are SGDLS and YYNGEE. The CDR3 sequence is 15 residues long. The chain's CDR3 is CASSVAGQGNEKLFF. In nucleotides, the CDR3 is TGTGCCAGCAGCGTAGCCGGACAGGGGAATGAAAAACTGTTTTTT. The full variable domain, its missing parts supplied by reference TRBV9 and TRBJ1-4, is DSGVTQTPKHLITATGQRVTLRCSPRSGDLSVYWYQQSLDQGLQFLIQYYNGEERAKGNILERFSAQQFPDLHSELNLSSLELGDSALYFCASSVAGQGNEKLFFGSGTQLSVL.

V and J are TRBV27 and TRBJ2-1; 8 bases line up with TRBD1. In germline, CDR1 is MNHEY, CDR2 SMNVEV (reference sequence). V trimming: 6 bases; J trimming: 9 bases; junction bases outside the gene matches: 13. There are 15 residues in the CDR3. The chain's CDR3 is CASRRAGGPNGEQFF. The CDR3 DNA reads TGTGCCAGCAGAAGAGCAGGGGGCCCGAATGGTGAGCAGTTCTTC.

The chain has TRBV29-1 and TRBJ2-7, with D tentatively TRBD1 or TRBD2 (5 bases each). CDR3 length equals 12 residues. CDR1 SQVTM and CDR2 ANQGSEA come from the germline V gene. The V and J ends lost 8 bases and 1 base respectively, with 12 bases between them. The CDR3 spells CSTRDGSYEQYF. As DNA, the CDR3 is TGCAGCACACGGGACGGTTCCTACGAGCAGTACTTC.

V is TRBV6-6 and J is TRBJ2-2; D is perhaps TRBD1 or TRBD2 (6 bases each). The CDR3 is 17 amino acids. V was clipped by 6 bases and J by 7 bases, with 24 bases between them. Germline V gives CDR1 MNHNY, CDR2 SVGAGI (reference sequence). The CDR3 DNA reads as TGTGCCAGCAGCTTGAAATTCCAGATGGGGGGCTTCGGGGAGCTGTTTTTT. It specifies CASSLKFQMGGFGELFF.

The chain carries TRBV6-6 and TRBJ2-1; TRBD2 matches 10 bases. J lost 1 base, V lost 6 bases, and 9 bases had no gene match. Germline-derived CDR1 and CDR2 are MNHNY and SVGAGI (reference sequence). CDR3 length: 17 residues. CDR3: CASSLSGGAGSYNEQFF. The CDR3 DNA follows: TGTGCCAGCAGCTTGAGCGGGGGGGCCGGTTCCTACAATGAGCAGTTCTTC.

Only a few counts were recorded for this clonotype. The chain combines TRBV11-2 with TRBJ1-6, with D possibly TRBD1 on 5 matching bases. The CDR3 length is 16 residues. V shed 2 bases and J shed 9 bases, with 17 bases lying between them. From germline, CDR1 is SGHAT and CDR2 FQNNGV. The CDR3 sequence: CASSLWQGGKSSPLHF. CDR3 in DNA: TGTGCCAGCAGCTTATGGCAGGGAGGAAAAAGTTCACCCCTCCACTTT.

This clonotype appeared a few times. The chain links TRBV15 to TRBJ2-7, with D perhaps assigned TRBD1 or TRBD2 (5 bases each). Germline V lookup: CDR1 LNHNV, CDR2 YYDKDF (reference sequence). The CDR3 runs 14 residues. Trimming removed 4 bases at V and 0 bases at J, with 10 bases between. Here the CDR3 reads CATSMRGSSYEQYF. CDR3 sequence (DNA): TGTGCCACCAGCATGAGGGGAAGCTCCTACGAGCAGTACTTC.

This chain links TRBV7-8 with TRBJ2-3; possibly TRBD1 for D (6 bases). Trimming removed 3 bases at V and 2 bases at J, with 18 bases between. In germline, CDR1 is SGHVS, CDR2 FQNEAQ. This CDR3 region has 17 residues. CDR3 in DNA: TGTGCCAGCAGCTTGGCCGCCGGGACATCTCACACAGATACGCAGTATTTT. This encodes CASSLAAGTSHTDTQYF.

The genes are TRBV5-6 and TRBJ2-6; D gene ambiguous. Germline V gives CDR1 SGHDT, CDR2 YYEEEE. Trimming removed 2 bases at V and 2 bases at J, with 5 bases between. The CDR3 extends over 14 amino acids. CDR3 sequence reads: CASSFGTGANVLTF. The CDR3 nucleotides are TGTGCCAGCAGCTTTGGAACTGGGGCCAACGTCCTGACTTTC.

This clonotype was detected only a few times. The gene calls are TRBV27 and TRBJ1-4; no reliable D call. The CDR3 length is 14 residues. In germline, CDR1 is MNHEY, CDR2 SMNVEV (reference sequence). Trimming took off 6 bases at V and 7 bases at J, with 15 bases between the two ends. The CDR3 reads CASSVGTRGEKLFF. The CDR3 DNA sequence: TGTGCCAGCAGCGTTGGAACCCGGGGTGAAAAACTGTTTTTT. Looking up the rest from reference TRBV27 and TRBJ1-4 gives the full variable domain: EAQVTQNPRYLITVTGKKLTVTCSQNMNHEYMSWYRQDPGLGLRQIYYSMNVEVTDKGDVPEGYKVSRKEKRNFPLILESPSPNQTSLYFCASSVGTRGEKLFFGSGTQLSVL.

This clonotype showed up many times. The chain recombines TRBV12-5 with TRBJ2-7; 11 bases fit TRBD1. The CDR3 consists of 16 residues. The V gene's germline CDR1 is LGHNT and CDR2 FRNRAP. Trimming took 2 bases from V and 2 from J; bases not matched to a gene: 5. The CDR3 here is CASGLFLGQGAYEQYF. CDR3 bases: TGTGCTAGTGGTTTGTTCCTGGGACAGGGGGCCTACGAGCAGTACTTC.

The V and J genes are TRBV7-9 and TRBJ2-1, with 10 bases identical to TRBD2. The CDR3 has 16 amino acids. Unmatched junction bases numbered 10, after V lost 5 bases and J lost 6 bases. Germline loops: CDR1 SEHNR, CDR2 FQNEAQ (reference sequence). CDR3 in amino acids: CASSPYLAGGFNEQFF. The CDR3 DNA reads TGTGCCAGCAGCCCTTACTTAGCGGGGGGATTCAATGAGCAGTTCTTC.

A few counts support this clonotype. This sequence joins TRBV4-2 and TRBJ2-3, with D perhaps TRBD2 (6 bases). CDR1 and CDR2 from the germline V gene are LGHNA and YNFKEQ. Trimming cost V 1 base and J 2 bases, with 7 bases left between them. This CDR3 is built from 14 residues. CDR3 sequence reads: CASSQAGDTDTQYF. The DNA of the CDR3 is TGTGCCAGCAGCCAAGCGGGGGACACAGATACGCAGTATTTT.

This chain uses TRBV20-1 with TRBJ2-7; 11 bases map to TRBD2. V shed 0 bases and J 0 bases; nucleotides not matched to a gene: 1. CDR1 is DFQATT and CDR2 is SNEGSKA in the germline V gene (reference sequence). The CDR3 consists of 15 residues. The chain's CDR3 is CSARELAGASYEQYF. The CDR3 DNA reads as TGCAGTGCTAGAGAACTAGCGGGGGCCTCCTACGAGCAGTACTTC.

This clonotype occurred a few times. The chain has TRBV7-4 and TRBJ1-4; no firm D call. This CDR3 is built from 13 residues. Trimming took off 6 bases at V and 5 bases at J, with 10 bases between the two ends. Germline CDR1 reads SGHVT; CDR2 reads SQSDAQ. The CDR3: CASRGSPNEKLFF. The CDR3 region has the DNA TGTGCCAGCAGGGGCAGCCCGAATGAAAAACTGTTTTTT.

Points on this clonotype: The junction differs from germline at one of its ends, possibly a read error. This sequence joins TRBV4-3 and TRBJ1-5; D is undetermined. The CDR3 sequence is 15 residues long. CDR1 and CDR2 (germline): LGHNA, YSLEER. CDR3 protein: CASNQDLYGQQPQHF. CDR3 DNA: TGCGCCAGCAACCAAGACCTGTACGGGCAACAGCCCCAGCATTTT.

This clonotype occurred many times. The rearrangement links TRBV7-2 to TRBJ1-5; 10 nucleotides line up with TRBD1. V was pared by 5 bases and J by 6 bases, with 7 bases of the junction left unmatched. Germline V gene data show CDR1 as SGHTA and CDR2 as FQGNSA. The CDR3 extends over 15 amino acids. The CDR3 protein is CASSLDRGEGQPQHF. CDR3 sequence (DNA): TGTGCCAGCAGCCTGGACAGGGGGGAGGGTCAGCCCCAGCATTTT.